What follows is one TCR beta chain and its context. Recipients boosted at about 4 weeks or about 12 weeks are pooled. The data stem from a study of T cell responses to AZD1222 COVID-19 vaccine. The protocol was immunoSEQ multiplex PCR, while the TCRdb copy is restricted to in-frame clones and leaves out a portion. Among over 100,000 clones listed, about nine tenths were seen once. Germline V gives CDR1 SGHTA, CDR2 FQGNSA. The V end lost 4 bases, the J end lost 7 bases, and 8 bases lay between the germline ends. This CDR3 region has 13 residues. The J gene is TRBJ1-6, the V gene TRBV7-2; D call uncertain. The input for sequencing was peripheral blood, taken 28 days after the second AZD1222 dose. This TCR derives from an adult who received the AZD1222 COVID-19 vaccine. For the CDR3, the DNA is TGTGCCAGCAGCTCACTACAGAATTCACCCCTCCACTTT. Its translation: CASSSLQNSPLHF.